This T cell receptor (beta chain) was found in a study of regulatory T cells in long-lasting Graves disease. Time point specified: newly diagnosed GD, antithyroid drugs for less than 3 months. After RNA was extracted from PBMCs, the TCR library was made from it. iRepertoire HTBI primers and Arm-PCR of CDR3 regions built TCR beta libraries. TCRdb itself ran the multiplex PCR reads through MiXCR, one entry per CDR3 protein. The sample carries about 460,000 distinct CDR3 sequences, about 14% recorded once. CDR3 size: 15 residues. Trimming left V 1 base short and J 2 bases short, with 12 bases between. Germline-derived CDR1 and CDR2 are SGHVS and FNYEAQ. This clonotype was seen a few times. These data also featured in a second study, about T cells in Graves' hyperthyroidism and ophthalmopathy. That source notes: Researchers ran a first-round RT-PCR on the TCR CDR3 using the HTBI primer set. Blood also showed most of the thyroid clonotypes that were expanded above 0.001. Ophthalmopathy was model-predicted a median about 7.1 months pre-onset.

The V and J genes are TRBV7-6 and TRBJ2-7, with a tentative D call TRBD2 (5 bases). The material sequenced was peripheral blood mononuclear cells (PBMCs), taken at new diagnosis, from a patient treated with antithyroid drugs. This sequence originates from a woman aged 45-59 years with Graves disease. CDR3 coding DNA: TGTGCCAGCAGCTTAGGAGGGAGAGCCCCCTACGAGCAGTACTTC. Translated: CASSLGGRAPYEQYF.